Below are 9 T cell receptor beta chains sequenced from a single sample in a study of T-cell memory formation after mild COVID-19. TCRdb independently ran MiXCR on the 5' RACE reads; one entry per CDR3 protein. The data contain approximately 300,000 distinct CDR3 sequences, approximately 8% of them singletons. Material for sequencing was PBMCs or a T cell subset sorted from them (not recorded which). The receptors were gathered from a man aged 18 to 30 who had mild COVID-19 (a few samples of this study predate the infection). Cell type and time point are not known.

This clonotype was seen a handful of times. CDR3: CASSRGWVEQYV. CDR3 nucleotide sequence: TGCGCCAGCAGTCGGGGGTGGGTCGAGCAGTACGTC. V is TRBV10-2 and J is TRBJ2-7; the D gene is possibly TRBD2 (6 bases). This CDR3 has 12 amino acids. V shed 5 bases and J shed 6 bases, with 11 bases lying between them. Looked up from germline, CDR1 is WSHSY and CDR2 is SAAADI.

This clonotype was counted a single time. The V and J genes are TRBV5-4 and TRBJ2-2, with 7 bases aligning to TRBD2. Germline CDR1 reads SGHNT; CDR2 reads YYREEE (reference sequence). V lost 6 bases, J lost 5 bases, and 13 bases stayed unmatched. The CDR3 spans 16 residues. CDR3 nucleotide sequence: TGTGCCAGCACCCGTACGGGGGGAGCTCGAACCGGGGAGCTGTTTTTT. It is translated as CASTRTGGARTGELFF.

This clonotype came up a few times. The chain is built from TRBV10-3 and TRBJ2-6; 8 bases are a match to TRBD1. J gave up 0 bases and V 3 bases, and 7 bases lay outside the gene matches. Germline-derived CDR1 and CDR2 are ENHRY and SYGVKD. The CDR3 loop spans 18 amino acids. The CDR3 region is CAISDSWTGSSGANVLTF. The CDR3 coding sequence is TGTGCCATCAGTGATTCTTGGACAGGGAGCTCTGGGGCCAACGTCCTGACTTTC.

The chain combines TRBV10-3 with TRBJ2-7, with D perhaps assigned TRBD1 or TRBD2 (5 bases each). Trimming removed 6 bases from V and 5 bases from J, with 20 bases in between. Germline V gene data show CDR1 as ENHRY and CDR2 as SYGVKD. This CDR3 is 15 amino acids long. The CDR3 loop reads CAISALGTASNEQYV. The CDR3 DNA sequence: TGTGCCATCAGCGCCCTCGGGACGGCGTCAAACGAGCAGTACGTC.

This clonotype has just a few counts. This sequence joins TRBV6-5 and TRBJ1-2, with D uncertain. This CDR3 has 14 amino acids. Looked up from germline, CDR1 is MNHEY and CDR2 is SVGAGI. V gave up 4 bases and J gave up 5 bases, with 14 bases separating them. CDR3 in DNA: TGTGCCAGCAGTTCCGTAATTGACGCGTATGGCTACACCTTC. It is translated as CASSSVIDAYGYTF.

This clonotype was recorded many times. The chain employs TRBV4-3 and TRBJ1-6; maybe TRBD1 (6 bases). V lost 0 bases, J lost 6 bases, and 9 bases lay in between. From germline, CDR1 is LGHNA and CDR2 YSLEER. This CDR3 contains 15 residues. The CDR3 protein is CASSQDRGRNSPLHF. The CDR3 DNA is TGCGCCAGCAGCCAAGACAGGGGTCGTAATTCACCCCTCCACTTT.

In regard to this clonotype: Its ends do not fully match the called genes, so a read error is possible. The rearrangement uses TRBV7-9 and TRBJ1-2; D might be TRBD1 (5 bases). CDR3 length: 10 residues. The germline V gene encodes CDR1 SEHNR and CDR2 FQNEAQ (reference sequence). CDR3: CASSADRSFF. In DNA, the CDR3 is TGTGCCAGCAGCGCCGACAGATCCTTCTTC.

This clonotype was counted ten times or more. The chain couples TRBV29-1 to TRBJ1-2; D is undetermined. CDR1 and CDR2 (germline): SQVTM, ANQGSEA. Trimming cost V 3 bases and J 1 base, with 6 bases left between them. CDR3 size: 12 residues. CDR3 residues: CSVEAFNYGYTF. CDR3 DNA: TGCAGCGTTGAGGCCTTTAACTATGGCTACACCTTC.

This clonotype was seen at least ten times. V is TRBV29-1 and J is TRBJ1-1; D remains unclear. The CDR3 is made up of 10 amino acids. Trimming cost V 4 bases and J 2 bases, with 2 bases left between them. Germline V gene data show CDR1 as SQVTM and CDR2 as ANQGSEA. The CDR3 reads CSVGNTEAFF. In DNA, the CDR3 is TGCAGCGTTGGAAACACTGAAGCTTTCTTT. Full variable domain (outside the CDR3, taken from reference TRBV29-1 and TRBJ1-1): SAVISQKPSRDICQRGTSLTIQCQVDSQVTMMFWYRQQPGQSLTLIATANQGSEATYESGFVIDKFPISRPNLTFSTLTVSNMSPEDSSIYLCSVGNTEAFFGQGTRLTVV.